Sequencing of this T cell receptor beta chain was carried out in a study of CD8 T cell repertoires and HIV-1 epitope variants. The table came from immunoSEQ multiplex PCR; TCRdb's copy has only in-frame clones and leaves some out. The sample lists about 5,500 clones, about two thirds occurring once. Worth noting for this clone: What it binds is not known.

The TCR sequence derives from a male donor with HIV. Material: cultured CD8+ T cells derived from PBMCs.

In DNA, the CDR3 is TGTGCCAGCAGCTTAGCGAGTTTGGGGCAGTACTTC. This sequence encodes CASSLASLGQYF. The chain employs TRBV7-2 and TRBJ2-7; D is unclear. The CDR3 is made up of 12 amino acids. V lost 0 bases to trimming and J lost 9 bases, with 9 bases between them. Looked up from germline, CDR1 is SGHTA and CDR2 is FQGNSA. Filled out from reference TRBV7-2 and TRBJ2-7, the complete variable domain reads GAGVSQSPSNKVTEKGKDVELRCDPISGHTALYWYRQSLGQGLEFLIYFQGNSAPDKSGLPSDRFSAERTGGSVSTLTIQRTQQEDSAVYLCASSLASLGQYFGPGTRLTVT.